What follows describes a single TCR beta chain. No antigen is known for it. The record originates from a study of Ad26.COV2.S vaccination and SARS-CoV-2 variants. General study results and limits: After vaccination, substantial breadth of spike-specific CD8+ and CD4+ responses was reported.

Data came from immunoSEQ multiplex PCR; TCRdb stores just in-frame clones and leaves some out. Of fewer than 500,000 clones detected, 80% to 95% appear once; the ten largest clones hold around 4.2%. Treatment meaning: about 20 received Ad26.COV2.S at low or high dose, single or two shots; about 5 received placebo; per-sample allocation not given. Sampling was performed 63 days after the first vaccine or placebo injection. In germline, CDR1 is SGHAT, CDR2 FQNNGV. The CDR3 totals 14 residues. Trimming took off 5 bases at V and 1 base at J, with 11 bases between the two ends. The V and J genes are TRBV11-2 and TRBJ2-5; a weak D match, TRBD2 (6 bases). Specimen: peripheral blood, collected in a trial of Ad26.COV2.S vaccine versus placebo. The TCR originated in a person aged 18-60 years who received the Ad26.COV2.S COVID-19 vaccine or a placebo. The CDR3 sequence: CASSSSGTQETQYF. The CDR3 region has the DNA TGTGCCAGCAGCAGTAGCGGAACCCAAGAGACCCAGTACTTC. Complete variable domain (other parts from reference TRBV11-2 and TRBJ2-5): EAGVAQSPRYKIIEKRQSVAFWCNPISGHATLYWYQQILGQGPKLLIQFQNNGVVDDSQLPKDRFSAERLKGVDSTLKIQPAKLEDSAVYLCASSSSGTQETQYFGPGTRLLVL.